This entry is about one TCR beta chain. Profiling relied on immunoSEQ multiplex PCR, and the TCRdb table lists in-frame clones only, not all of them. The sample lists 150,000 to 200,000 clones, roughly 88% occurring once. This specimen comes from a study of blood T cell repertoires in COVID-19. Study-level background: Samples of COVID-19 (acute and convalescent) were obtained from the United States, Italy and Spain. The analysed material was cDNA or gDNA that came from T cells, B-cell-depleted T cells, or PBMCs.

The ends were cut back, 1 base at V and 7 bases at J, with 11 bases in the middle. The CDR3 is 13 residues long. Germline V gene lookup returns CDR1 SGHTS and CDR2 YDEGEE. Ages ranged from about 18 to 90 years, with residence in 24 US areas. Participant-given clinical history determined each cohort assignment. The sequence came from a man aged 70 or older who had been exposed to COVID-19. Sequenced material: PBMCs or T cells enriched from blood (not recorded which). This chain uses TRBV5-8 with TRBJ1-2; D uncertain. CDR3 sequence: CASSLPTRGGYTF. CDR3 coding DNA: TGTGCCAGCAGCTTGCCAACCAGAGGTGGCTACACCTTC.